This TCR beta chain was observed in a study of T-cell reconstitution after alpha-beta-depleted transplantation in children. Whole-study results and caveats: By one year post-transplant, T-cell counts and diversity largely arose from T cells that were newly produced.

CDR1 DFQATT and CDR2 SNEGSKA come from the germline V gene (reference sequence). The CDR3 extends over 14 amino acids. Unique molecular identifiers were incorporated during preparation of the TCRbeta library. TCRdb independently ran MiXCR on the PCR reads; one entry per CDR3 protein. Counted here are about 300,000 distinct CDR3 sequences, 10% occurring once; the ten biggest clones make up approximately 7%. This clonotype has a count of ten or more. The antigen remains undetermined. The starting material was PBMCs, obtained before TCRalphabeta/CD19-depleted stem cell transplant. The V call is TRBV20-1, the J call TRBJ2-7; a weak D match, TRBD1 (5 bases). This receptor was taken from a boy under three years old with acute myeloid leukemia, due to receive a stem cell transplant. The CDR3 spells CTVPPAGPIYEQYF. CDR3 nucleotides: TGCACCGTTCCCCCGGCAGGGCCTATTTACGAGCAGTACTTC.